A single sample is the source of the 17 T cell receptor beta chains below, sequenced in a study of T cell repertoires in cytomegalovirus infection. One entry per CDR3 protein, called by TCRdb with MiXCR from the reads. The sample consists of approximately 120,000 distinct CDR3 sequences, over 30% of them appearing once. Antigens for these TCRs are unknown. This material consisted of CD8+ T cells from cultured PBMCs, taken from culture after CMV antigen stimulation. All receptors derive from a human donor in good health (CMV status not recorded). Some clones in this sample may be carry-over from other donors' samples.

This clonotype has only a few counts. The V and J genes are TRBV12-3 or TRBV12-4 and TRBJ2-3; D not resolved. The CDR3 loop spans 12 amino acids. The V gene lost 7 bases and the J gene lost 6 bases, with 11 bases spanning the gap. In nucleotides, the CDR3 is TGTGCCAGCACCCTTACATCCGATACGCAGTATTTT. This sequence encodes CASTLTSDTQYF.

The rearrangement joins TRBV25-1 to TRBJ2-7, with TRBD1 matching over 8 bases. Germline V gene sequence: CDR1 MGHDK, CDR2 SYGVNS. Germline trimming cut 7 bases from V and 3 bases from J; bases unmatched to any gene: 11. The CDR3 loop spans 15 amino acids. Here the CDR3 DNA reads TGTGCCAGCATTGGAGGGAGTGACAGGGGCTACGAGCAGTACTTC. The encoded protein is CASIGGSDRGYEQYF.

The CDR3 sequence is CASSLTSGTAYEQYF. CDR3 nucleotide sequence: TGTGCCAGCAGCTTGACTAGCGGGACAGCCTACGAGCAGTACTTC. The chain couples TRBV7-2 to TRBJ2-7; 11 bases are a match to TRBD2. The J segment lost 2 bases and the V segment lost 3 bases, leaving 3 bases of the junction unmatched. Germline CDR1 reads SGHTA; CDR2 reads FQGNSA. The CDR3 is made up of 15 amino acids.

This clonotype was counted ten times or more. The chain carries TRBV4-3 and TRBJ2-1; 8 nucleotides match TRBD2. CDR1 is LGHNA, CDR2 YSLEER, per germline. Trimming cost V 0 bases and J 2 bases; bases outside gene matches: 9. This CDR3 is built from 18 residues. CDR3 amino acids: CASSQESMSGGPYNEQFF. For the CDR3, the DNA is TGCGCCAGCAGCCAAGAGAGTATGAGCGGGGGTCCCTACAATGAGCAGTTCTTC.

This chain links TRBV10-3 with TRBJ1-3; D gene ambiguous. CDR1 is ENHRY and CDR2 is SYGVKD in the germline V gene. This CDR3 contains 11 residues. Trimming stripped 10 bases from V and 0 bases from J, with 4 bases between. This CDR3 reads CATNSGNTIYF. DNA of the CDR3: TGTGCCACCAACTCTGGAAACACCATATATTTT.

This clonotype was picked up many times. The chain is built from TRBV20-1 and TRBJ2-2; 7 nucleotides match TRBD2. The CDR3 consists of 14 residues. The V segment lost 0 bases and the J segment 6 bases; nucleotides outside the gene matches: 4. Germline V gene data show CDR1 as DFQATT and CDR2 as SNEGSKA (reference sequence). The DNA for the CDR3 is TGCAGTGCTAGAGACGGGGGGAGTCCCGGGGAGCTGTTTTTT. It encodes CSARDGGSPGELFF.

This clonotype was seen more than once but under ten times. Relative to the germline gene, one junction end is altered; a read error may explain this. The gene calls are TRBV7-2 and TRBJ1-4, with a weak D call TRBD1 (6 bases). Germline CDR1 and CDR2: SGHTA and FQGNSA. The CDR3 is 16 amino acids. CDR3 nucleotide sequence: TGTGCCAGCAGCCCACGAGGGGGGGGCCCTAATAAAAAACTGTTTTTT. The encoded protein is CASSPRGGGPNKKLFF.

This clonotype occurred many times. The chain couples TRBV7-9 to TRBJ2-5; D remains ambiguous. Per germline, CDR1 SEHNR and CDR2 FQNEAQ (reference sequence). The CDR3 loop spans 14 amino acids. The ends were cut back, 5 bases at V and 1 base at J, with 11 bases in the middle. This CDR3 reads CASSRAPTQETQYF. The DNA for the CDR3 is TGTGCCAGCAGCAGGGCCCCGACCCAAGAGACCCAGTACTTC.

The V call is TRBV12-3 or TRBV12-4, the J call TRBJ1-1, with D possibly TRBD1 on 6 matching bases. With 2 bases removed from V and 3 bases from J, the gap between germline ends came to 13 bases. This CDR3 contains 15 residues. CDR3 coding DNA: TGTGCCAGCAGTTTATCAACAGGGCTGGACACTGAAGCTTTCTTT. This translates into CASSLSTGLDTEAFF.

This clonotype was seen only a few times. The rearrangement uses TRBV5-4 and TRBJ2-7, with 8 bases fitting TRBD1. Germline lookup yields CDR1 SGHNT and CDR2 YYREEE (reference sequence). V trimming: 1 base; J trimming: 5 bases; junction bases outside the gene matches: 11. The CDR3 extends over 16 amino acids. In DNA form, the CDR3 reads TGTGCCAGCAGCTTGCCCTCGGGACAGGCTTCAGACGAGCAGTACTTC. It encodes CASSLPSGQASDEQYF.

V usage is TRBV6-5 and J usage is TRBJ2-1; 7 positions match TRBD1. The CDR3 runs 17 residues. The V gene end was trimmed by 0 bases and the J gene end by 5 bases; junction bases not matched to a gene: 10. Germline CDR1 reads MNHEY; CDR2 reads SVGAGI. In DNA, the CDR3 is TGTGCCAGCAGTTACTCTCCCGAGACAGGGAGCAACAATGAGCAGTTCTTC. Protein product: CASSYSPETGSNNEQFF.

The table lists this clonotype with a few counts. The V and J genes are TRBV7-8 and TRBJ2-2; 7 nucleotides agree with TRBD1. V was pared by 6 bases and J by 1 base, with 5 bases of the junction left unmatched. The CDR3 has 15 amino acids. Germline-derived CDR1 and CDR2 are SGHVS and FQNEAQ. CDR3 nucleotides: TGTGCCAGCAGTGACCGGGACAGGAACACCGGGGAGCTGTTTTTT. Translation: CASSDRDRNTGELFF.

The rearrangement joins TRBV6-2 or TRBV6-3 to TRBJ2-4; TRBD2 agrees at 15 bases. The CDR3 is 21 amino acids. Unmatched junction bases numbered 14, after V lost 0 bases and J lost 5 bases. From germline, CDR1 is MNHEY and CDR2 SVGEGT. CDR3: CASSYSRGTSGGSYHQNIQYF. The CDR3 DNA is TGTGCCAGCAGTTACTCCCGAGGGACTAGCGGGGGGTCATACCATCAAAACATTCAGTACTTC.

This clonotype was counted a few times. This CDR3 reads CASSALQVNQPQHF. The CDR3 nucleotides read TGTGCCAGTAGTGCTCTGCAGGTCAATCAGCCCCAGCATTTT. This rearrangement joins TRBV19 to TRBJ1-5; no clear D. V was clipped by 5 bases and J by 3 bases, with 11 bases between them. The CDR3 spans 14 residues. Germline V lookup: CDR1 LNHDA, CDR2 SQIVND (reference sequence).

The rearrangement links TRBV7-9 to TRBJ2-5; 9 nucleotides line up with TRBD2. The germline CDR1 and CDR2 sequences are SEHNR and FQNEAQ (reference sequence). V shed 4 bases, J shed 0 bases, and the junction held 9 bases outside the gene matches. The CDR3 consists of 17 residues. This CDR3 is CASSWVGLARDQETQYF. The CDR3 DNA follows: TGTGCCAGCAGCTGGGTTGGACTAGCGAGGGACCAAGAGACCCAGTACTTC.

This clonotype was seen a handful of times. This rearrangement joins TRBV11-2 to TRBJ2-2, with D perhaps matching TRBD1 (5 bases). This CDR3 has 15 residues. Germline V lookup: CDR1 SGHAT, CDR2 FQNNGV. The V end was cut by 5 bases, the J end by 8 bases, with 18 bases between. The CDR3 spells CASSLQVAASGELFF. CDR3 sequence (DNA): TGTGCCAGCAGCCTACAGGTGGCGGCTTCGGGGGAGCTGTTTTTT.

The chain couples TRBV10-3 to TRBJ1-2, with D unclear. This CDR3 has 16 amino acids. Trimming cost V 2 bases and J 4 bases, with 17 bases left between them. CDR1 and CDR2 from the germline V gene are ENHRY and SYGVKD. The CDR3 region has the DNA TGTGCCATCAGTGAGCACGACACAGCACTACTCTATGGCTACACCTTC. Encoded protein: CAISEHDTALLYGYTF.